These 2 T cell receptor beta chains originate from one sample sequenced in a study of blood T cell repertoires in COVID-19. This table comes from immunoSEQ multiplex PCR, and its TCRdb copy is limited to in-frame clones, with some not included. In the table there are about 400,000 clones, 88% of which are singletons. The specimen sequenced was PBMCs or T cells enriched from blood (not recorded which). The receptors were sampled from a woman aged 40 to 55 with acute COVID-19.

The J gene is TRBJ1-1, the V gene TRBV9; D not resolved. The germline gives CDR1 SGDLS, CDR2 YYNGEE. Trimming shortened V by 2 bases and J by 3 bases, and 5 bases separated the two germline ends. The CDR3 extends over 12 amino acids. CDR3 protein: CASSVGDTEAFF. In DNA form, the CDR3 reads TGTGCCAGCAGCGTCGGGGACACTGAAGCTTTCTTT.

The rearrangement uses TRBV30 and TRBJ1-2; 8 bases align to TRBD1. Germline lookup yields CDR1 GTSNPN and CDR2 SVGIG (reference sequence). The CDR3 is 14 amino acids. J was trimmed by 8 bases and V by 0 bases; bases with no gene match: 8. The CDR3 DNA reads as TGTGCCTGGAGTGTCGGACAGGGCGAAGTGGGCTACACCTTC. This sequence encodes CAWSVGQGEVGYTF. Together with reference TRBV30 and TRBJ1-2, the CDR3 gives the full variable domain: SQTIHQWPATLVQPVGSPLSLECTVEGTSNPNLYWYRQAAGRGLQLLFYSVGIGQISSEVPQNLSASRPQDRQFILSSKKLLLSDSGFYLCAWSVGQGEVGYTFGSGTRLTVV.